Listed below are T cell receptor beta chains from one sample, sequenced in a study of OX40 agonist ivuxolimab in advanced cancers. Clones were read by immunoSEQ multiplex PCR, and TCRdb kept only the in-frame ones, dropping some. The sample shows 75,000 to 80,000 clones, around 90% of them seen only once. Sequences were derived from CD4+ or CD8+ T cells sorted from blood, sampled in a trial of the OX40 agonist ivuxolimab. These receptors were taken from an adult with an advanced solid tumor such as melanoma, head and neck, liver or kidney cancer. Each CDR3 is given without its conserved first and last residue.

CDR3aa	j_gene	v_gene
ASSSGQTGETQY	TRBJ2-5	TRBV11-3
ASSMKDGYEQY	TRBJ2-7	TRBV27
ASSPGGNYGYT	TRBJ1-2	TRBV27
ASSGGSGGSTDTQY	TRBJ2-3	TRBV10-1
ATTTGVSNTEAF	TRBJ1-1	TRBV6-5
ASSLENSYNEQF	TRBJ2-1	TRBV19
ASSSRTGRSSSYNEQF	TRBJ2-1	TRBV7-9
ASSLSVRDLLAQGRKYNEQF	TRBJ2-1	TRBV27
ASSLGKSYEQY	TRBJ2-7	TRBV11-3
ASSQERGGGYNEQF	TRBJ2-1	TRBV4-2
ASSSGTGSLRHEQY	TRBJ2-7	TRBV11-3
ASSARDRRAYGYT	TRBJ1-2	TRBV19
ASSYDGGRDGYT	TRBJ1-2	TRBV6-5
ASSRLLTNEKLF	TRBJ1-4	TRBV28
ASSSQGTSGPGELF	TRBJ2-2	TRBV9
SASGTSVGEQY	TRBJ2-7	TRBV29-1
ASSGQANSNQPQH	TRBJ1-5	TRBV6-1
ASSGPRAF	TRBJ1-1	TRBV18
ASSRGTFDMGNTIY	TRBJ1-3	TRBV11-2
ASSLVQGSYGYT	TRBJ1-2	TRBV5-1
AWIPTPPGPVSDMNTEAF	TRBJ1-1	TRBV30
ASGERGKSTDTQY	TRBJ2-3	TRBV6-1
ATSRDRGGAAKNIQY	TRBJ2-4	TRBV15
ASSLPSGADTGELF	TRBJ2-2	TRBV5-1
ASSFGWSGAGITDTQY	TRBJ2-3	TRBV7-2
ASSLEGGTGNGYT	TRBJ1-2	TRBV5-1
ASSQEVLGGYT	TRBJ1-2	TRBV5-4
ASSQFTDQPQH	TRBJ1-5	TRBV16
AQQGLDEQF	TRBJ2-1	TRBV4-3
ASSVGARDQQETQY	TRBJ2-5	TRBV9
ASRPGGGLGEQY	TRBJ2-7	TRBV2
SIGGRETQY	TRBJ2-5	TRBV20-1
ASSPNVFGELF	TRBJ2-2	TRBV27
ASSAEDRDGDEQY	TRBJ2-7	TRBV5-1
ASSYRAAGGNSPLH	TRBJ1-6	TRBV6-5
SARRTDTQY	TRBJ2-3	TRBV20-1
ASSQARQETQY	TRBJ2-5	TRBV7-2
ASEPRMVGAVRGTDTQY	TRBJ2-3	TRBV2
ASTPGRGTGELF	TRBJ2-2	TRBV28
AIRESGQNQPQH	TRBJ1-5	TRBV6-1
ASISLQGYGYT	TRBJ1-2	TRBV19
ASSGQGLNEKLF	TRBJ1-4	TRBV5-1
ASTRTGGGYEQY	TRBJ2-7	TRBV6-6